This passage covers 20 T cell receptor beta chains from one sample sequenced in a study of cytomegalovirus exposure and HLA in healthy donors. Use of 60 Vbeta and 13 Jbeta primers characterized the PCR. TCRdb's copy holds only in-frame clones and misses some; the assay was immunoSEQ multiplex PCR. This sample has about 140,000 clones, with around 78% found just once. Sequenced sample: PBMCs. The receptors stem from a male donor in good health and CMV-seronegative.

Turning to this clone: At one boundary the junction diverges from the germline segment, which might be a read error. The V call is TRBV7-9, the J call TRBJ1-1, with D possibly being TRBD1 (5 bases). The germline gives CDR1 SEHNR, CDR2 FQNEAQ (reference sequence). The CDR3 runs 15 residues. CDR3 sequence: CSSSFLRGFGAEAFF. The CDR3 nucleotides are TGTTCCAGCAGCTTTTTGCGGGGGTTTGGGGCTGAAGCTTTCTTT.

The chain links TRBV10-3 to TRBJ2-2; D gene unclear. This CDR3 contains 14 residues. CDR1 and CDR2 from the germline V gene are ENHRY and SYGVKD. Trimming left V 7 bases short and J 5 bases short, with 14 bases between. As DNA, the CDR3 is TGTGCCATCATCTCATCCGTCGGTACCGGGGAGCTGTTTTTT. Translating it yields CAIISSVGTGELFF.

V is TRBV28 and J is TRBJ1-2; 8 bases align to TRBD1. V trimming: 10 bases; J trimming: 4 bases; junction bases outside the gene matches: 5. This CDR3 spans 12 amino acids. Germline-derived CDR1 and CDR2 are MDHEN and SYDVKM. The CDR3: CATGQGGYGYTF. Here the CDR3 DNA reads TGTGCCACCGGACAGGGAGGCTATGGCTACACCTTC.

This chain joins TRBV30 and TRBJ1-5, with TRBD1 matching 7 bases. In germline, CDR1 is GTSNPN, CDR2 SVGIG (reference sequence). Unmatched junction bases numbered 14, after V lost 5 bases and J lost 10 bases. The CDR3 sequence is 14 residues long. The CDR3 bases are TGTGCCTGGGGGGACGGGACAGTCGGGAATCCCCAGCATTTT. This sequence encodes CAWGDGTVGNPQHF.

V is TRBV2 and J is TRBJ1-4; 7 bases map to TRBD1. Germline trimming cut 3 bases from V and 5 bases from J; bases unmatched to any gene: 12. CDR1 is SNHLY, CDR2 FYNNEI, per germline. This CDR3 spans 17 amino acids. CDR3 amino acids: CASSDLGAGGMNEKLFF. In nucleotides, the CDR3 is TGTGCCAGCAGTGACCTAGGGGCAGGGGGTATGAATGAAAAACTGTTTTTT. The complete variable domain, with remaining parts taken from reference TRBV2 and TRBJ1-4, reads EPEVTQTPSHQVTQMGQEVILRCVPISNHLYFYWYRQILGQKVEFLVSFYNNEISEKSEIFDDQFSVERPDGSNFTLKIRSTKLEDSAMYFCASSDLGAGGMNEKLFFGSGTQLSVL.

V usage is TRBV5-4 and J usage is TRBJ2-1; tentative D call: TRBD2 (6 bases). The V gene lost 4 bases and the J gene lost 0 bases, with 11 bases spanning the gap. Germline V gives CDR1 SGHNT, CDR2 YYREEE (reference sequence). The CDR3 has 15 residues. The CDR3 region has the DNA TGTGCCAGCAGCAGTGGACTAAGCTCCTACAATGAGCAGTTCTTC. It codes for CASSSGLSSYNEQFF.

This sequence joins TRBV27 and TRBJ1-5, with D tentatively TRBD1 (5 bases). Trimming cost V 6 bases and J 3 bases, with 12 bases left between them. CDR3 length equals 14 residues. Germline-derived CDR1 and CDR2 are MNHEY and SMNVEV (reference sequence). The CDR3 loop reads CASRSDSFNQPQHF. CDR3 coding DNA: TGTGCCAGCAGATCCGACAGTTTCAATCAGCCCCAGCATTTT.

This rearrangement joins TRBV5-1 to TRBJ2-3; 9 nucleotides line up with TRBD2. V dropped 0 bases and J dropped 1; count of bases not matched to a gene: 6. Germline-derived CDR1 and CDR2 are SGHRS and YFSETQ. CDR3 size: 17 residues. Here the CDR3 DNA reads TGCGCCAGCAGCTTGGCAGTAGCGGGAGTGGGCACAGATACGCAGTATTTT. This sequence encodes CASSLAVAGVGTDTQYF.

The V gene is TRBV30, the J gene TRBJ2-7, with 12 bases that match TRBD2. CDR1 GTSNPN and CDR2 SVGIG come from the germline V gene (reference sequence). The CDR3 runs 24 residues. J was trimmed by 0 bases and V by 0 bases; bases with no gene match: 27. The CDR3: CAWSVSLGLVGGLAGPGSSYEQYF. The CDR3 DNA reads as TGTGCCTGGAGTGTAAGTTTGGGACTAGTCGGCGGACTAGCGGGACCGGGTAGCTCCTACGAGCAGTACTTC. Using reference TRBV30 and TRBJ2-7 for the parts outside the CDR3, the full variable domain is SQTIHQWPATLVQPVGSPLSLECTVEGTSNPNLYWYRQAAGRGLQLLFYSVGIGQISSEVPQNLSASRPQDRQFILSSKKLLLSDSGFYLCAWSVSLGLVGGLAGPGSSYEQYFGPGTRLTVT.

The rearrangement joins TRBV7-2 to TRBJ2-1; 8 bases agree with TRBD1. The J segment lost 4 bases and the V segment lost 0 bases, leaving 2 bases of the junction unmatched. This CDR3 has 15 residues. The germline V gene has CDR1 SGHTA and CDR2 FQGNSA. The CDR3 coding sequence is TGTGCCAGCAGCTTAGCCCAGGGGGCGTACAATGAGCAGTTCTTC. Protein sequence: CASSLAQGAYNEQFF.

Only one count was recorded for this clone. This chain links TRBV7-2 with TRBJ2-7; no firm D call. The V gene's germline CDR1 is SGHTA and CDR2 FQGNSA. The V and J ends lost 4 bases and 1 base respectively, with 5 bases between them. The CDR3 covers 12 residues. The CDR3 DNA reads as TGTGCCAGCAGCTCCTATTCCTACGAGCAGTACTTC. Translating it yields CASSSYSYEQYF.

The gene calls are TRBV19 and TRBJ1-2; TRBD1 is a possible D gene (5 bases). The germline V gene encodes CDR1 LNHDA and CDR2 SQIVND (reference sequence). Trimming took 6 bases from V and 7 from J, leaving 15 bases between them. There are 13 residues in the CDR3. CDR3 residues: CASRRGLEGGYTF. The CDR3 nucleotides read TGTGCCAGTAGGAGGGGACTAGAGGGTGGCTACACCTTC.

This rearrangement joins TRBV10-3 to TRBJ1-2; 7 positions agree with TRBD1. The CDR3 length is 14 residues. Looked up from germline, CDR1 is ENHRY and CDR2 is SYGVKD. Trimming at V came to 6 bases and at J to 3 bases, leaving 7 bases not matched to a gene. The CDR3 region has the DNA TGTGCCATCAGCTCGACAGGGACCGACTATGGCTACACCTTC. It translates to CAISSTGTDYGYTF.

The chain employs TRBV5-6 and TRBJ1-3; D ambiguous. The CDR3 is made up of 18 amino acids. Germline values: CDR1 SGHDT, CDR2 YYEEEE. V lost 3 bases, J lost 2 bases, and 21 bases lay in between. The CDR3 spells CASSSILTAQRAGNTIYF. In DNA form, the CDR3 reads TGTGCCAGCAGCTCGATCTTAACGGCCCAACGGGCTGGAAACACCATATATTTT.

The V gene is TRBV27, the J gene TRBJ2-7, with 11 bases lining up with TRBD2. The CDR3 is 17 amino acids. V lost 4 bases, J lost 2 bases, and 10 bases stayed unmatched. Germline values: CDR1 MNHEY, CDR2 SMNVEV (reference sequence). This chain's CDR3 is CASSYDSETSGTYEQYF. The CDR3, as DNA: TGTGCCAGCAGTTATGATTCGGAGACTAGCGGGACCTACGAGCAGTACTTC.

This chain joins TRBV18 and TRBJ2-7, with D possibly being TRBD2 (6 bases). Germline-derived CDR1 and CDR2 are KGHSH and LQKENI. V was shortened by 4 bases and J by 5 bases, with 15 bases between the two germline ends. The CDR3 length is 14 residues. The CDR3: CASSRSVGEDEQYF. The CDR3 DNA is TGTGCCAGCTCACGTAGTGTAGGGGAGGACGAGCAGTACTTC.

This clone occurred once. The rearrangement links TRBV9 to TRBJ2-6, with 10 bases identical to TRBD2. The CDR3 covers 20 residues. Trimming took 0 bases from V and 0 from J; bases not matched to a gene: 9. CDR1 is SGDLS, CDR2 YYNGEE, per germline. CDR3 region: CASSVGLAGGGTSGANVLTF. In DNA form, the CDR3 reads TGTGCCAGCAGCGTAGGTTTAGCGGGGGGCGGGACCTCTGGGGCCAACGTCCTGACTTTC.

The chain joins TRBV5-4 to TRBJ1-1; D is undetermined. V gave up 5 bases and J gave up 1 base, with 12 bases separating them. From germline, CDR1 is SGHNT and CDR2 YYREEE (reference sequence). CDR3 size: 14 residues. The CDR3 protein is CASRPGPQNTEAFF. CDR3 coding DNA: TGTGCCAGCAGACCGGGTCCTCAGAACACTGAAGCTTTCTTT. The variable domain in full, with the rest retrieved from reference TRBV5-4 and TRBJ1-1, is ETGVTQSPTHLIKTRGQQVTLRCSSQSGHNTVSWYQQALGQGPQFIFQYYREEENGRGNFPPRFSGLQFPNYSSELNVNALELDDSALYLCASRPGPQNTEAFFGQGTRLTVV.

CDR3 in DNA: TGTGCCAGCATCCGAACCCAGGGGGCGTTAGTAGGAGCTTTCTTT. Translated, it gives CASIRTQGALVGAFF. The chain recombines TRBV6-5 with TRBJ1-1, with TRBD1 matching 8 bases. The CDR3 has 15 residues. CDR1 MNHEY and CDR2 SVGAGI come from the germline V gene. V shed 7 bases, J shed 10 bases, and the junction held 17 bases outside the gene matches.

The V call is TRBV18, the J call TRBJ1-2; D possibly corresponds to TRBD1 (5 bases). Trimming stripped 3 bases from V and 2 bases from J, with 13 bases between. The CDR3 covers 15 residues. CDR1 and CDR2 (germline): KGHSH, LQKENI. CDR3 amino acids: CASSPETELNYGYTF. CDR3 nucleotide sequence: TGTGCCAGCTCACCTGAGACAGAACTAAACTATGGCTACACCTTC.